There are a few counts of the clone carrying this T cell receptor beta chain. Using RNA template, CDR3s of TCR alpha and beta were amplified with iRepertoire arm-PCR. Each CDR3 protein is one row after TCRdb ran MiXCR on the multiplex PCR reads. The sample includes about 9,200 distinct CDR3 sequences, about 50% of them seen just once. Germline CDR1 is SQVTM and CDR2 is ANQGSEA. V was pared by 7 bases and J by 3 bases, with 15 bases between. This CDR3 region has 13 residues. The data were obtained in a study of glioma-infiltrating T cells. The TCR originated in a human donor with low-grade glioma or glioblastoma, undergoing nonglioma brain surgery, or in good health (not recorded which). Material for sequencing was glioma tissue, nonneoplastic brain tissue, or PBMCs (not recorded which). The genes are TRBV29-1 and TRBJ1-2; D possibly corresponds to TRBD1 (6 bases). The CDR3 DNA sequence: TGCAGCGCCTTACCCGGGGGCCACTATGGCTACACCTTC. Amino acids: CSALPGGHYGYTF.